This T cell receptor (beta chain) was profiled in a study of graft-versus-host responses after intestinal transplantation. Across the whole study: Those transplanted obtained multivisceral, liver-intestinal, or isolated intestinal grafts. All recipients got anti-thymocyte globulin induction, then tacrolimus and steroids for roughly 3 years.

Sequencing used immunoSEQ multiplex PCR; TCRdb keeps in-frame clones, though not all of them. The sample lists about 21,000 clones, roughly 43% occurring once. Responder cells labeled with CFSE (about 200,000) were co-plated with irradiated stimulator cells labeled with violet dye (about 200,000). Germline V gene lookup returns CDR1 SGHRS and CDR2 YFSETQ. V was pared by 4 bases and J by 1 base, with 10 bases between. There are 14 residues in the CDR3. Study results and caveats: Early declines in HvG clones that occurred post-transplant were associated with peak circulating GvH clone levels.

Sequenced here: alloreactive CD8+ T cells from a mixed lymphocyte reaction culture, sampled before intestinal transplant. Subset noted: CFSE-low proliferating T cells sorted from roughly 6-day pre-transplant mixed lymphocyte reaction (GvH or HvG direction). This TCR came from a human patient who received an intestinal transplant. The gene calls are TRBV5-1 and TRBJ2-3, with D hard to call. The CDR3 loop is CASSLQAGTDTQYF. DNA of the CDR3: TGCGCCAGCAGCCTCCAGGCAGGCACAGATACGCAGTATTTT.